A single sample gave rise to the 16 T cell receptor beta chains below, sequenced in a study. Each CDR3 protein is one row after TCRdb ran MiXCR on the RT-PCR reads. The sample contains more than 550,000 distinct CDR3 sequences, approximately 15% of which appear only once. The sequenced sample was memory CD4+ T cells from blood. Receptors originate from a female donor in good health, serving as a healthy control.

V usage is TRBV20-1 and J usage is TRBJ1-2; perhaps TRBD1 as D (6 bases). This CDR3 region has 15 residues. Trimming shortened V by 2 bases and J by 8 bases, and 21 bases separated the two germline ends. Germline values: CDR1 DFQATT, CDR2 SNEGSKA (reference sequence). The CDR3 is CSARNLDGHGGGYTF. DNA of the CDR3: TGCAGTGCTAGAAATCTCGACGGTCACGGGGGCGGCTACACCTTC.

This clonotype appeared many times. The chain carries TRBV4-3 and TRBJ1-2; TRBD1 might be the D (6 bases). The CDR3 sequence is 15 residues long. With 0 bases removed from V and 4 bases from J, the gap between germline ends came to 12 bases. In germline, CDR1 is LGHNA, CDR2 YSLEER. The CDR3 region is CASSQDPDSFYGYTF. The CDR3 DNA is TGCGCCAGCAGCCAAGATCCGGACAGCTTCTATGGCTACACCTTC.

The V call is TRBV5-5, the J call TRBJ2-5; the D is unclear. Trimming left V 4 bases short and J 0 bases short, with 7 bases between. The CDR3 is 13 amino acids. Germline lookup yields CDR1 SGHKS and CDR2 YYEKEE (reference sequence). The DNA of the CDR3 is TGTGCCAGCAGCCCGCCAGACCAAGAGACCCAGTACTTC. It specifies CASSPPDQETQYF.

J is TRBJ2-7 and V is TRBV27; D gene unclear. CDR1 is MNHEY, CDR2 SMNVEV, per germline (reference sequence). V lost 0 bases and J 4 bases, leaving 7 bases between the germline ends. The CDR3 is 13 residues long. The CDR3 DNA follows: TGTGCCAGCAGTTTATCCGGCGAGTACGAGCAGTACTTC. It is translated as CASSLSGEYEQYF.

This clonotype was detected many times. The chain joins TRBV12-3 or TRBV12-4 to TRBJ1-5, with 11 bases that match TRBD1. Trimming at V came to 5 bases and at J to 5 bases, leaving 2 bases not matched to a gene. CDR3 length: 14 residues. DNA of the CDR3: TGTGCCAGCAGTCGGACAGGGGGCGATCAGCCCCAGCATTTT. It translates to CASSRTGGDQPQHF.

This clonotype showed up just a few times. The J gene is TRBJ2-3, the V gene TRBV20-1, with a tentative D call TRBD2 (6 bases). V lost 6 bases and J 2 bases, leaving 15 bases between the germline ends. This CDR3 spans 14 amino acids. Germline loops: CDR1 DFQATT, CDR2 SNEGSKA (reference sequence). CDR3 nucleotides: TGCAGTGCGCCCAGGGACTGGGACACAGATACGCAGTATTTT. It translates to CSAPRDWDTDTQYF.

The chain joins TRBV20-1 to TRBJ2-1, with unresolved D. The CDR3 extends over 13 amino acids. The V gene's germline CDR1 is DFQATT and CDR2 SNEGSKA (reference sequence). CDR3 DNA sequence: TGCAGGGTGCAGACCTCTGCCTACAATGAGCAGTTCTTC. Translated, it gives CRVQTSAYNEQFF.

This clonotype was detected many times. The chain links TRBV10-3 to TRBJ2-1; D gene unclear. The CDR3 totals 13 residues. V lost 9 bases and J 3 bases, leaving 12 bases between the germline ends. Germline values: CDR1 ENHRY, CDR2 SYGVKD. The CDR3 loop reads CAIARTSYNEQFF. CDR3 nucleotide sequence: TGTGCCATAGCCAGGACCAGCTACAATGAGCAGTTCTTC.

At least ten counts were recorded for this clonotype. The rearrangement joins TRBV6-2 or TRBV6-3 to TRBJ2-5; maybe TRBD1 (6 bases). V was shortened by 6 bases and J by 6 bases, with 17 bases between the two germline ends. Germline V gene sequence: CDR1 MNHEY, CDR2 SVGEGT. CDR3 length equals 14 residues. CDR3 sequence reads: CASRAKDSPKTQYF. The CDR3 region has the DNA TGTGCCAGCAGGGCGAAGGACAGCCCAAAGACCCAGTACTTC.

The sample holds a few counts of this clonotype. The chain links TRBV10-3 to TRBJ1-1; D is perhaps TRBD1 (6 bases). V dropped 1 base and J dropped 7 bases, with 13 bases sitting between them. This CDR3 comprises 14 residues. CDR1 and CDR2 (germline): ENHRY, SYGVKD. CDR3 DNA sequence: TGTGCCATCAGTGAGTTACAGGGAAAGGGTGAAGCTTTCTTT. Translated, it gives CAISELQGKGEAFF.

This clonotype was observed a few times. The CDR3 sequence: CASSPGAGYEGYTF. The CDR3 coding sequence is TGTGCCAGCAGCCCGGGGGCAGGGTACGAAGGCTACACCTTC. V usage is TRBV7-9 and J usage is TRBJ1-2; D may be TRBD1 (6 bases). CDR3 size: 14 residues. CDR1 is SEHNR and CDR2 is FQNEAQ in the germline V gene (reference sequence). The V and J ends lost 5 bases and 8 bases respectively, with 18 bases between them. The variable domain in full, completed from reference TRBV7-9 and TRBJ1-2, reads DTGVSQNPRHKITKRGQNVTFRCDPISEHNRLYWYRQTLGQGPEFLTYFQNEAQLEKSRLLSDRFSAERPKGSFSTLEIQRTEQGDSAMYLCASSPGAGYEGYTFGSGTRLTVV.

This clonotype has only a few counts. J is TRBJ2-7 and V is TRBV20-1, with D unresolved. CDR3 length: 14 amino acids. The ends were cut back, 5 bases at V and 2 bases at J, with 16 bases in the middle. Per the germline V gene, CDR1 is DFQATT and CDR2 is SNEGSKA (reference sequence). The CDR3 loop reads CSALTLGLAYEQYF. The DNA for the CDR3 is TGCAGTGCTCTCACCCTCGGGCTGGCCTACGAGCAGTACTTC.

This clonotype came up a few times. This chain connects TRBV19 to TRBJ2-1, with D perhaps given as TRBD1 or TRBD2 (6 bases each). Germline V CDR1 and CDR2: LNHDA, SQIVND (reference sequence). Between the trimmed V and J ends, which lost 4 bases and 7 bases, there was a span of 17 bases. The CDR3 loop spans 15 amino acids. The CDR3 region is CASSTVERRGNEQFF. In nucleotides, the CDR3 is TGTGCCAGTAGTACCGTCGAGCGGAGGGGGAATGAGCAGTTCTTC.

V usage is TRBV5-1 and J usage is TRBJ2-7; D gene uncertain. From germline, CDR1 is SGHRS and CDR2 YFSETQ. There are 14 residues in the CDR3. Between the trimmed V and J ends, which lost 0 bases and 4 bases, there was a span of 11 bases. The CDR3 spells CASSLGLSRYEQYF. The CDR3 nucleotides are TGCGCCAGCAGCTTGGGCCTTTCCCGGTACGAGCAGTACTTC. Using reference TRBV5-1 and TRBJ2-7 for the parts outside the CDR3, the full variable domain is KAGVTQTPRYLIKTRGQQVTLSCSPISGHRSVSWYQQTPGQGLQFLFEYFSETQRNKGNFPGRFSGRQFSNSRSEMNVSTLELGDSALYLCASSLGLSRYEQYFGPGTRLTVT.

In this sample, this clonotype turned up a few times. The gene calls are TRBV5-5 and TRBJ2-7, with D possibly TRBD1 on 6 matching bases. CDR3 length equals 15 residues. Trimming left V 1 base short and J 1 base short, with 12 bases between. CDR1 is SGHKS, CDR2 YYEKEE, per germline (reference sequence). For the CDR3, the DNA is TGTGCCAGCAGCTTGATCTGGGACACTTCCTACGAGCAGTACTTC. It encodes CASSLIWDTSYEQYF.

V gene TRBV20-1 combines with J gene TRBJ2-3, with 9 bases fitting TRBD2. This CDR3 spans 15 amino acids. CDR1 and CDR2 from the germline V gene are DFQATT and SNEGSKA (reference sequence). The V and J ends lost 0 bases and 0 bases, in that order; junction bases with no gene match: 1. The CDR3: CSARDLAGSTDTQYF. The CDR3 DNA is TGCAGTGCTAGAGATCTAGCGGGGAGCACAGATACGCAGTATTTT.